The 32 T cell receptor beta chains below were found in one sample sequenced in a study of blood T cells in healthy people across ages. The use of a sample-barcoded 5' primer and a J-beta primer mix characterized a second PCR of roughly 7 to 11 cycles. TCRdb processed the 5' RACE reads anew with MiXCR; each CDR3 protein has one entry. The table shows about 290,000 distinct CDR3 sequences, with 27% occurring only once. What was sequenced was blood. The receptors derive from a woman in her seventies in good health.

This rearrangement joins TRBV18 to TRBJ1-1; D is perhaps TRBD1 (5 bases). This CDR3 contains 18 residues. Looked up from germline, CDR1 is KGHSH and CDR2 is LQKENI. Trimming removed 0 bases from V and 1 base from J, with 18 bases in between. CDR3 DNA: TGTGCCAGCTCACCACCGATAATATACTGGGACCGGAACACTGAAGCTTTCTTT. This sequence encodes CASSPPIIYWDRNTEAFF.

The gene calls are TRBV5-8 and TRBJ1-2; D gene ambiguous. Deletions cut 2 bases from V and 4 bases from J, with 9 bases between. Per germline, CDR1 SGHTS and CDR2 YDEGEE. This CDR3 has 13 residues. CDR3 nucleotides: TGTGCCAGCAGCTTAGGAGAATTCTATGGCTACACCTTC. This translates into CASSLGEFYGYTF. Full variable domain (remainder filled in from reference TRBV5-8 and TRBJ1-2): EAGVTQSPTHLIKTRGQQATLRCSPISGHTSVYWYQQALGLGLQFLLWYDEGEERNRGNFPPRFSGRQFPNYSSELNVNALELEDSALYLCASSLGEFYGYTFGSGTRLTVV.

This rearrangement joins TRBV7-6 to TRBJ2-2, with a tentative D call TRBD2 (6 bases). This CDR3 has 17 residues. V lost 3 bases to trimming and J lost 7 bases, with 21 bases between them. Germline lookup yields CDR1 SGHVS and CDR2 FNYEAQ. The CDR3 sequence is CASSFKLASEPFGELFF. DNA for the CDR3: TGTGCCAGCAGCTTCAAACTAGCTAGCGAACCGTTCGGGGAGCTGTTTTTT.

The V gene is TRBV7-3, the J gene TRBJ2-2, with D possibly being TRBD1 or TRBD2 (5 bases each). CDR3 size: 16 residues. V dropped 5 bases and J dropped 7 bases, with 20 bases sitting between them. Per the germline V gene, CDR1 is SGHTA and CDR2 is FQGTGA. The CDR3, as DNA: TGTGCCAGCAGCCCGGCCCCGATGGGGGTGGGCGGGGAGCTGTTTTTT. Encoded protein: CASSPAPMGVGGELFF.

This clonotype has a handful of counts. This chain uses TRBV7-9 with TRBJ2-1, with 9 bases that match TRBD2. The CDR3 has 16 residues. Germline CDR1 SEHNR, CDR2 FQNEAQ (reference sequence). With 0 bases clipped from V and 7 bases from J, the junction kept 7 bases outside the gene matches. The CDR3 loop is CASSLAVTSGGNEQFF. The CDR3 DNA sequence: TGTGCCAGCAGCTTAGCGGTGACTAGCGGAGGGAATGAGCAGTTCTTC.

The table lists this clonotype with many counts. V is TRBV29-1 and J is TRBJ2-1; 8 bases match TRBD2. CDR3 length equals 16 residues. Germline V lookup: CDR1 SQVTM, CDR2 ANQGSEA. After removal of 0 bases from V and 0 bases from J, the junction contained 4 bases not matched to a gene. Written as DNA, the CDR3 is TGCAGCGTTGAAGAGGGGCTAGCGGGCTCCTACAATGAGCAGTTCTTC. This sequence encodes CSVEEGLAGSYNEQFF.

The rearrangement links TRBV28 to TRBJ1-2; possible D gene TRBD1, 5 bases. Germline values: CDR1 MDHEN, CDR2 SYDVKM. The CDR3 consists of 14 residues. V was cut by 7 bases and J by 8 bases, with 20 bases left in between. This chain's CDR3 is CASKSGTAMRGYTF. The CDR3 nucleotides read TGTGCCAGCAAATCCGGGACGGCCATGAGGGGCTACACCTTC.

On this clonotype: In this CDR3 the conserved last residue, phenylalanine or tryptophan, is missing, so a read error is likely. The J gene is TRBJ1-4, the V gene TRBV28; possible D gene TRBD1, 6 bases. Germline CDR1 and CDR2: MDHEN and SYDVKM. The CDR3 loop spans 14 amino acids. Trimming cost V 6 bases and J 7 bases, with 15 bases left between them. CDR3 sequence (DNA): TGTGCCAGCAGGGGGGCGGGGTTCGGTGAAAAACTGTTTTCT. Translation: CASRGAGFGEKLFS.

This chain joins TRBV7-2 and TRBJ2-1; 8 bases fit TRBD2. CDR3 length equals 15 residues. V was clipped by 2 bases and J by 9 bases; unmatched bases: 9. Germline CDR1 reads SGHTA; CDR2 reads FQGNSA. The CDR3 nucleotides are TGTGCCAGCAGCTTACACGGGAGGGCCGGGAGTGAGCAGTTCTTC. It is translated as CASSLHGRAGSEQFF.

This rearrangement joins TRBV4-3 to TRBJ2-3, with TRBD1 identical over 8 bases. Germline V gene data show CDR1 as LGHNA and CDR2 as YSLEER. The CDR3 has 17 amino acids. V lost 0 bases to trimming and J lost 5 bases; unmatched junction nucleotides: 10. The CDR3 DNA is TGCGCCAGCAGCCAAGATCCCCGGCAGGGGGCTGGAGATACGCAGTATTTT. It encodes CASSQDPRQGAGDTQYF.

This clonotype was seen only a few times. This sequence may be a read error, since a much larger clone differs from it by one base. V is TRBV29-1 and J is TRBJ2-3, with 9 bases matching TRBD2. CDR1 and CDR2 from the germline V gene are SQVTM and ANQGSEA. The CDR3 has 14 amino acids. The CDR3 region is CSVLPSGNTDTRYF. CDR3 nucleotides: TGCAGCGTTCTCCCTAGCGGGAACACAGATACGCGGTATTTT.

The CDR3 loop is CAIRGTAATEAFF. Written as DNA, the CDR3 is TGTGCCATCCGAGGGACTGCCGCAACTGAAGCTTTCTTT. This chain links TRBV10-3 with TRBJ1-1, with a possible D match to TRBD1 (5 bases). In germline, CDR1 is ENHRY, CDR2 SYGVKD. The V gene lost 8 bases and the J gene lost 5 bases, with 15 bases spanning the gap. CDR3 size: 13 residues.

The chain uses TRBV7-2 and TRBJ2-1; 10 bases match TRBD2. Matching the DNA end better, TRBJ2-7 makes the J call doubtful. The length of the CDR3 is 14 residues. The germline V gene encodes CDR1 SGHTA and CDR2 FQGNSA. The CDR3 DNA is TGTGCCAGCGGGCTAGCGGGGGCCACCTGGGAGCAGTACTTC. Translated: CASGLAGATWEQYF.

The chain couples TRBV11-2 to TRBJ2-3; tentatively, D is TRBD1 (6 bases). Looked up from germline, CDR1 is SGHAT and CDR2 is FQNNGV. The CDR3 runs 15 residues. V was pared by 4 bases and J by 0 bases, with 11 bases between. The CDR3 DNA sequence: TGTGCCAGCAGCTCAGGGGAGAGGAGCACAGATACGCAGTATTTT. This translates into CASSSGERSTDTQYF.

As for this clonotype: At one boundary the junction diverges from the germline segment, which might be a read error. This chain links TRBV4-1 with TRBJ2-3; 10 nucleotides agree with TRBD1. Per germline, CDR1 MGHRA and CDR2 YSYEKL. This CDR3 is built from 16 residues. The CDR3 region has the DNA TGCGCCAGCACCCAAGGACGGGACAGGGGAACAGACACGCAGTATTTT. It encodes CASTQGRDRGTDTQYF.

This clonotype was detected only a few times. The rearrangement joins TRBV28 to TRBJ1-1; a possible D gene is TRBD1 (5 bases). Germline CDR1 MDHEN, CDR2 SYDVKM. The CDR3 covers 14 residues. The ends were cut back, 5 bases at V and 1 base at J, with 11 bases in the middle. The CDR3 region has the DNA TGTGCCAGCAGTCCGGGGCACCCGAACACTGAAGCTTTCTTT. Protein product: CASSPGHPNTEAFF.

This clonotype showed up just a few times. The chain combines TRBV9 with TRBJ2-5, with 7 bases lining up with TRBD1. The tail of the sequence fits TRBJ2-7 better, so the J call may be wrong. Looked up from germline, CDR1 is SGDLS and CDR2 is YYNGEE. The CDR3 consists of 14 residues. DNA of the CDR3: TGTGCCAGCAGCGTCTCAGGGGGTAACTACGAGCAGTACTTC. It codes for CASSVSGGNYEQYF.

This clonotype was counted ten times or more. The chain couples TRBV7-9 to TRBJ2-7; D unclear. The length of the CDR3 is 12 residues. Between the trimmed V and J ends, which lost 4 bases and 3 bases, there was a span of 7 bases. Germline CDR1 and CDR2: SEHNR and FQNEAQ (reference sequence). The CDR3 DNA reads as TGTGCCAGCAGCTATGCGAACTACGAGCAGTACTTC. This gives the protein CASSYANYEQYF.

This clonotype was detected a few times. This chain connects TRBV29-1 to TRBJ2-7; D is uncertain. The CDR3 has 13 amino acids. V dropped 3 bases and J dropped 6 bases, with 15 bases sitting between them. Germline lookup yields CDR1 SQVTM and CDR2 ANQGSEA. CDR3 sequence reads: CSVDTGTIREQYF. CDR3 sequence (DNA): TGCAGCGTTGATACCGGTACGATCCGCGAGCAGTACTTC.

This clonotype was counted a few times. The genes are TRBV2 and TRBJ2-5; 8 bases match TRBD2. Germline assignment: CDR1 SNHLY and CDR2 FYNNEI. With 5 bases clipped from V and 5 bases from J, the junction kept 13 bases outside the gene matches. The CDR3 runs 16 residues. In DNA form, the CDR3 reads TGTGCCAGCAGTCCCCCGGGGGGGATCGGAGCGGAGACCCAGTACTTC. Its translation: CASSPPGGIGAETQYF.

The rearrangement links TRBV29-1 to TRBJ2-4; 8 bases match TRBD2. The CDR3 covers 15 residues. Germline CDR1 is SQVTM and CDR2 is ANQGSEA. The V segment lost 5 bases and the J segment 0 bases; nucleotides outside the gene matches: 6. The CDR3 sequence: CSVPSGSGAKNIQYF. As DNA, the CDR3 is TGCAGCGTTCCTAGCGGGTCCGGAGCCAAAAACATTCAGTACTTC. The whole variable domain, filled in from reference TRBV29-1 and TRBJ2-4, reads SAVISQKPSRDICQRGTSLTIQCQVDSQVTMMFWYRQQPGQSLTLIATANQGSEATYESGFVIDKFPISRPNLTFSTLTVSNMSPEDSSIYLCSVPSGSGAKNIQYFGAGTRLSVL.

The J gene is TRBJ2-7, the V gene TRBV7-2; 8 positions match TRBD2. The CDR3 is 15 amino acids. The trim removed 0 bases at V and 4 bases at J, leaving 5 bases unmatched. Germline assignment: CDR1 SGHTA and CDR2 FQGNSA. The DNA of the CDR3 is TGTGCCAGCAGCTTAGCGCTAGCGGGTCATTACGAGCAGTACTTC. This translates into CASSLALAGHYEQYF. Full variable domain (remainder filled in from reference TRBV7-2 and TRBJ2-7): GAGVSQSPSNKVTEKGKDVELRCDPISGHTALYWYRQSLGQGLEFLIYFQGNSAPDKSGLPSDRFSAERTGGSVSTLTIQRTQQEDSAVYLCASSLALAGHYEQYFGPGTRLTVT.

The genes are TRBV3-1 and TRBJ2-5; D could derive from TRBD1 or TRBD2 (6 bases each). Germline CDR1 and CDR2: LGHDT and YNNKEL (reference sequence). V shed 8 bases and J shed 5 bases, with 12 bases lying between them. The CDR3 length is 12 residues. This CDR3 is CASLGGLETQYF. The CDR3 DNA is TGTGCCAGCTTAGGGGGGCTGGAGACCCAGTACTTC.

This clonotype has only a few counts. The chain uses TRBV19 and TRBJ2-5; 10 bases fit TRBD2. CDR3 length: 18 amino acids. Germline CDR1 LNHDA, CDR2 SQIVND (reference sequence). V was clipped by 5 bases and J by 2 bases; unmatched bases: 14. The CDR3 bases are TGTGCCAGTAGTGCGGGGTTAGCGGGAGGCTCCCGTCAAGAGACCCAGTACTTC. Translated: CASSAGLAGGSRQETQYF.

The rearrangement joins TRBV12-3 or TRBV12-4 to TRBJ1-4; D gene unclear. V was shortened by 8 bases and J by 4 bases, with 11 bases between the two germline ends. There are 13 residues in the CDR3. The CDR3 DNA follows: TGTGCCAGCGGTTCCCAAGTTAATGAAAAACTGTTTTTT. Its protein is CASGSQVNEKLFF.

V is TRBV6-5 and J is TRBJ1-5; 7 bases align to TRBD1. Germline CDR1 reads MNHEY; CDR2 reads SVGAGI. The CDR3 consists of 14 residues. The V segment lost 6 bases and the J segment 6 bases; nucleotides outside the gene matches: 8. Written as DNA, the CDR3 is TGTGCCAGCAGGTCTCAGGGGGATAGTCAGCCCCAGCATTTT. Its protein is CASRSQGDSQPQHF.

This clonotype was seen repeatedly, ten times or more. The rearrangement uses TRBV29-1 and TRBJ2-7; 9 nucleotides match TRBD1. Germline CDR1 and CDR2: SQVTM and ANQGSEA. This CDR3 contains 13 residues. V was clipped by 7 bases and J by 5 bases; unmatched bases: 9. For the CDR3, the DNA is TGCAGCGCTACGGGACAGGGCATCCACGAGCAGTACTTC. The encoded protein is CSATGQGIHEQYF.

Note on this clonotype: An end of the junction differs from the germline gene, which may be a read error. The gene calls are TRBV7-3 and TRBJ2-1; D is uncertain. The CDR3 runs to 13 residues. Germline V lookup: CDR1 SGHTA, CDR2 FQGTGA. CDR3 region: CASSLDPHNEQLF. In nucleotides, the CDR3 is TGTGCCAGCAGCCTCGACCCGCACAATGAGCAGCTCTTC.

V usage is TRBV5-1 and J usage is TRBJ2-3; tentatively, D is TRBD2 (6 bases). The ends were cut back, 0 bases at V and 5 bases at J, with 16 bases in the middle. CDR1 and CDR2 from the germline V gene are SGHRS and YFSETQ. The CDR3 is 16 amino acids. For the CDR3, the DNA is TGCGCCAGCAGCTTGGCCGGGTCGGGAGTTCGAGATACGCAGTATTTT. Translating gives CASSLAGSGVRDTQYF. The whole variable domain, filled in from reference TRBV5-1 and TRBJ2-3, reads KAGVTQTPRYLIKTRGQQVTLSCSPISGHRSVSWYQQTPGQGLQFLFEYFSETQRNKGNFPGRFSGRQFSNSRSEMNVSTLELGDSALYLCASSLAGSGVRDTQYFGPGTRLTVL.

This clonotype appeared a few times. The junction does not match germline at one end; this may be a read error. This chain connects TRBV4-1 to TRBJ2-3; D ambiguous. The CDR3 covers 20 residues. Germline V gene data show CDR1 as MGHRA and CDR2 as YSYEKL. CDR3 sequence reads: CASSRDVKGSSGSRTDTQYF. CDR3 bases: TGCGCCAGCAGCCGTGACGTAAAAGGATCGTCAGGATCTCGCACGGATACGCAGTATTTT.

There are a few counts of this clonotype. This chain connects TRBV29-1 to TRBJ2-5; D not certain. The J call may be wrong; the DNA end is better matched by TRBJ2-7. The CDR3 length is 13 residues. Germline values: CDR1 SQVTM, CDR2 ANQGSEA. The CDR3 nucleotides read TGCAGCGTTGTTTCTATCCCCAGCTCCGAGCAGTACTTC. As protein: CSVVSIPSSEQYF.

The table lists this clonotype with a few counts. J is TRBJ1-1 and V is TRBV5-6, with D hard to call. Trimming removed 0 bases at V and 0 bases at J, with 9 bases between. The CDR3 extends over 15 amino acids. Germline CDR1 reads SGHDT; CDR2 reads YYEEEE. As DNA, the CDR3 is TGTGCCAGCAGCTTGGGAGCCAAGATGAACACTGAAGCTTTCTTT. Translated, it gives CASSLGAKMNTEAFF.